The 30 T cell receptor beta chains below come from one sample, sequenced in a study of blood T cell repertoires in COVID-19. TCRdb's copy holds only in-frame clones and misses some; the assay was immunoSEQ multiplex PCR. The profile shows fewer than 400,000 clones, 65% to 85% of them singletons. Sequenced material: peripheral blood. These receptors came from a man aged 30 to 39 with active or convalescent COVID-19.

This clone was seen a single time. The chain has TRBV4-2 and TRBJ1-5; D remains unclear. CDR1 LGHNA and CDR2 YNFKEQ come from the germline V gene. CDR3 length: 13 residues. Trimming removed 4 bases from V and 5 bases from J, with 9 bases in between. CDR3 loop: CASSRRGDQPQHF. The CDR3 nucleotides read TGTGCCAGCAGCCGTCGGGGAGATCAGCCCCAGCATTTT.

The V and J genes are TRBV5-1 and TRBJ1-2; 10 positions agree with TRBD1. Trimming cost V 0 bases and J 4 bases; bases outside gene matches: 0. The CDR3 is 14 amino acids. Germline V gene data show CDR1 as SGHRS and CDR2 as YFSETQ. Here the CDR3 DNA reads TGCGCCAGCAGCTTGGGGACAGGGGGCTATGGCTACACCTTC. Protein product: CASSLGTGGYGYTF.

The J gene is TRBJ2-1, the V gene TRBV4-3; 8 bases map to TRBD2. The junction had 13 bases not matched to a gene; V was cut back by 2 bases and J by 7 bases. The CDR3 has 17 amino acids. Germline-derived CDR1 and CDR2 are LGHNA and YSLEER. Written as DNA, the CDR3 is TGCGCCAGCAGCCAAAGCCCCGGACTAGCACGGGGGAATGAGCAGTTCTTC. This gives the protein CASSQSPGLARGNEQFF.

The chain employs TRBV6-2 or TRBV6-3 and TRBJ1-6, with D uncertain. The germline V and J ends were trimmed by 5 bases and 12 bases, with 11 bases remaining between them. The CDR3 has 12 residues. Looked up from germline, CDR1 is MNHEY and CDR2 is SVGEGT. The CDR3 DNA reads TGTGCCAGCAGTCCCTGGACTTTACCCCTCCACTTT. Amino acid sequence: CASSPWTLPLHF.

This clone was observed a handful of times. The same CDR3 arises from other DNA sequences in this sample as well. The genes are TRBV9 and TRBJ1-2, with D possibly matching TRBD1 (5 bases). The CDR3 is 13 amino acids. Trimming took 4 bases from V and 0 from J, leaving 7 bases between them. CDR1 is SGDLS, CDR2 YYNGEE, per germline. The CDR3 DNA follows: TGTGCCAGCAGCCCGACAGCTAACTATGGCTACACCTTC. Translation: CASSPTANYGYTF.

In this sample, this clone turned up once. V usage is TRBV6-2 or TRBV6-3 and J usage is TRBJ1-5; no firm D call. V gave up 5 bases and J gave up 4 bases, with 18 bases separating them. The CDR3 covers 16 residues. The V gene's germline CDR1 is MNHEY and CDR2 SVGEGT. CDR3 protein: CASSQTTGIRNQPQHF. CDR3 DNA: TGTGCCAGCAGTCAGACGACCGGGATTCGGAATCAGCCCCAGCATTTT.

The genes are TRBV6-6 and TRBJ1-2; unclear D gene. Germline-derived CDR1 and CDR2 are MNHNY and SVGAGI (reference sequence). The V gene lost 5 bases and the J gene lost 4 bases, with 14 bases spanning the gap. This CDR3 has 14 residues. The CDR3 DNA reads TGTGCCAGCAGTGCGGACTTTCCCCCCTATGGCTACACCTTC. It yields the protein CASSADFPPYGYTF.

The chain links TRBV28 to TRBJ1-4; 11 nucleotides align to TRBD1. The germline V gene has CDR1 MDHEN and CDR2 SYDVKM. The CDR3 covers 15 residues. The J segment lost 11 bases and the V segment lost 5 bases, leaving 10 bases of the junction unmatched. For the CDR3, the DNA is TGTGCCAGCAGTCCCTCGGGGACAGGGGGTTTGAAACTGTTTTTT. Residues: CASSPSGTGGLKLFF.

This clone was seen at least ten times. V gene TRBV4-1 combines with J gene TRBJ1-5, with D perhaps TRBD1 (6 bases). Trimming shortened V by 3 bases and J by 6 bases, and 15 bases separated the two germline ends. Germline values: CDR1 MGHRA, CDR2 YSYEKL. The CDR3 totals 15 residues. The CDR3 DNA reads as TGCGCCAGCAGCCATCGATCAGGGGAAGGTCAGCCCCAGCATTTT. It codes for CASSHRSGEGQPQHF.

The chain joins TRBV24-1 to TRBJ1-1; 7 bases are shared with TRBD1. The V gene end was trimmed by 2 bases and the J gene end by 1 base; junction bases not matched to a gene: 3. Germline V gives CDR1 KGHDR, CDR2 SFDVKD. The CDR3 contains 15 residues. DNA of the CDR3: TGTGCCACCAGTGATTCGGACAGGAGGAACACTGAAGCTTTCTTT. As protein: CATSDSDRRNTEAFF.

CDR3 sequence reads: CSASPLGTGADEQYF. DNA for the CDR3: TGCAGTGCTAGTCCCCTGGGGACAGGGGCCGACGAGCAGTACTTC. The genes are TRBV20-1 and TRBJ2-7, with 10 bases matching TRBD1. Trimming cost V 3 bases and J 5 bases; bases outside gene matches: 10. The germline V gene has CDR1 DFQATT and CDR2 SNEGSKA (reference sequence). The CDR3 loop spans 15 amino acids.

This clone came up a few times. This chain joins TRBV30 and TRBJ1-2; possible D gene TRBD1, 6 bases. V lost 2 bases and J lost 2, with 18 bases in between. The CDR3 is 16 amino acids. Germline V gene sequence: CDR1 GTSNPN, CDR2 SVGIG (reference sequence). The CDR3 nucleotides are TGTGCCTGGAGTACACTTCGGTCCGGGACAAACTATGGCTACACCTTC. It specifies CAWSTLRSGTNYGYTF.

As DNA, the CDR3 is TGCAGTGCTAGTCCGGAGACTAGGGACTCCTACAATGAGCAGTTCTTC. It is translated as CSASPETRDSYNEQFF. The chain couples TRBV20-1 to TRBJ2-1; a weak D match, TRBD2 (6 bases). The CDR3 loop spans 16 amino acids. Trimming removed 3 bases from V and 0 bases from J, with 15 bases in between. Germline lookup yields CDR1 DFQATT and CDR2 SNEGSKA (reference sequence).

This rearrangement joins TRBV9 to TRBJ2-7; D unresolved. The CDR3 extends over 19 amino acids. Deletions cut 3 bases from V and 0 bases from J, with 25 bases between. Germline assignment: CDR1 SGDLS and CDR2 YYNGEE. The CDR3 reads CASSAPKTQTSGDSYEQYF. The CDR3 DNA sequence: TGTGCCAGCAGCGCCCCAAAGACCCAAACCTCTGGAGACTCCTACGAGCAGTACTTC.

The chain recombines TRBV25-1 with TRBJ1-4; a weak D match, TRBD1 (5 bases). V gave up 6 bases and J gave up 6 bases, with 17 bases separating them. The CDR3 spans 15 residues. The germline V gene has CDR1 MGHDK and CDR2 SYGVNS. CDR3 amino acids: CASRDWGGEDEKLFF. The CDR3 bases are TGTGCCAGCAGGGATTGGGGGGGAGAGGATGAAAAACTGTTTTTT.

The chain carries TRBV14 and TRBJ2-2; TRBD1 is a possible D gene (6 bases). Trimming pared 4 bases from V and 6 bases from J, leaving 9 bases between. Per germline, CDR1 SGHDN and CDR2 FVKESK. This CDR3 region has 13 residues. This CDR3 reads CASSRDRSGELFF. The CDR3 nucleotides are TGTGCCAGCAGCCGAGACAGGTCCGGGGAGCTGTTTTTT.

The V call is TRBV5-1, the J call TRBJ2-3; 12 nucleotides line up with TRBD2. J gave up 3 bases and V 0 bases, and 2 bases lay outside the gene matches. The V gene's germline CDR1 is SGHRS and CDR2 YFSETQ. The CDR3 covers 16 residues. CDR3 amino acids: CASSLGTSGITDTQYF. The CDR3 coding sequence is TGCGCCAGCAGCTTGGGGACTAGCGGGATTACAGATACGCAGTATTTT.

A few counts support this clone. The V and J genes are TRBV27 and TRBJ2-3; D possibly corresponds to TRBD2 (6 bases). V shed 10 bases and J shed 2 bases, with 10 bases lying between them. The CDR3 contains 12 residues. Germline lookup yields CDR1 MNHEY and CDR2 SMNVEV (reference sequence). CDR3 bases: TGTGCCACCGGGACTTACACAGATACGCAGTATTTT. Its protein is CATGTYTDTQYF.

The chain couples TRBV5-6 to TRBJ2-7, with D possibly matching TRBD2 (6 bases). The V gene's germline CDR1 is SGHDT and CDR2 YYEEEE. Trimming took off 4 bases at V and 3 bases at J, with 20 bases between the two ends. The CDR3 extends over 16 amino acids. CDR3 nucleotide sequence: TGTGCCAGCAGCCCCTATATGGGGCGGGGAATCTACGAGCAGTACTTC. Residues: CASSPYMGRGIYEQYF.

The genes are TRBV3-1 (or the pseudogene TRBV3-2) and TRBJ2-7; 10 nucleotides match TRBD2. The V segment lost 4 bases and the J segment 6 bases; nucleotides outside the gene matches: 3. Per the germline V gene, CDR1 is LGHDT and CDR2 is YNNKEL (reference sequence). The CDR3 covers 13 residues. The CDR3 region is CASSLWTSGEQYF. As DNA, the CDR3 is TGTGCCAGCAGCCTTTGGACTAGCGGCGAGCAGTACTTC.

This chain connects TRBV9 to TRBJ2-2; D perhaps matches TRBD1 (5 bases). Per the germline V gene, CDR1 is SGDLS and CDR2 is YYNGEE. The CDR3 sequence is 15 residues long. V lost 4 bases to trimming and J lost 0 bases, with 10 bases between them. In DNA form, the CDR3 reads TGTGCCAGCAGCCGCGAAGGGGCGAACACCGGGGAGCTGTTTTTT. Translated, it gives CASSREGANTGELFF.

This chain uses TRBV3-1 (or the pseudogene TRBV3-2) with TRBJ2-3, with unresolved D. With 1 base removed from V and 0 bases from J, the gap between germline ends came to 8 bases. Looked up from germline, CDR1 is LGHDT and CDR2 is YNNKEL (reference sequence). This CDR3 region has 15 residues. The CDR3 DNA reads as TGTGCCAGCAGCCAAGTTGCGGCCAGCACAGATACGCAGTATTTT. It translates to CASSQVAASTDTQYF.

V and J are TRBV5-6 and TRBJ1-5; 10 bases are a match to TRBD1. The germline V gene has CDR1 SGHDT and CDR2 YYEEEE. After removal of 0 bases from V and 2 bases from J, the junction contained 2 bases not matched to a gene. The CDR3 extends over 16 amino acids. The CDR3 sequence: CASSLGGTGGNQPQHF. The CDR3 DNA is TGTGCCAGCAGCTTGGGTGGGACAGGGGGCAATCAGCCCCAGCATTTT. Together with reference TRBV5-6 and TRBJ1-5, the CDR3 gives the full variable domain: DAGVTQSPTHLIKTRGQQVTLRCSPKSGHDTVSWYQQALGQGPQFIFQYYEEEERQRGNFPDRFSGHQFPNYSSELNVNALLLGDSALYLCASSLGGTGGNQPQHFGDGTRLSIL.

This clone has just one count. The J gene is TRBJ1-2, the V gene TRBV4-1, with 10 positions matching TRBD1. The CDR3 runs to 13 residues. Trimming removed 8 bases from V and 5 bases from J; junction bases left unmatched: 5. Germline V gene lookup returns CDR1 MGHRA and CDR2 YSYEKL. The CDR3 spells CASRGTGDYGYTF. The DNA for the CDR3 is TGCGCCAGCCGAGGGACAGGGGATTATGGCTACACCTTC.

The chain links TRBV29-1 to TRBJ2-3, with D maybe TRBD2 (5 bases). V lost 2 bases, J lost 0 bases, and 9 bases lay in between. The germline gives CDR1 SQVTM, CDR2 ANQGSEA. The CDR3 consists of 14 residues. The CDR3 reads CSVEPGISTDTQYF. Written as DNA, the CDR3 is TGCAGCGTTGAACCCGGGATTAGCACAGATACGCAGTATTTT.

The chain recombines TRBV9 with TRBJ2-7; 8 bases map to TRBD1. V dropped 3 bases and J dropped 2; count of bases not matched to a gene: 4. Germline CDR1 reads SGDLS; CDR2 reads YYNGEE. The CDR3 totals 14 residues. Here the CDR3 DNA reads TGTGCCAGCAGCGGGGGACAGGCGCCCTACGAGCAGTACTTC. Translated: CASSGGQAPYEQYF. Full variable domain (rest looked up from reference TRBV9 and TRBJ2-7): DSGVTQTPKHLITATGQRVTLRCSPRSGDLSVYWYQQSLDQGLQFLIQYYNGEERAKGNILERFSAQQFPDLHSELNLSSLELGDSALYFCASSGGQAPYEQYFGPGTRLTVT.

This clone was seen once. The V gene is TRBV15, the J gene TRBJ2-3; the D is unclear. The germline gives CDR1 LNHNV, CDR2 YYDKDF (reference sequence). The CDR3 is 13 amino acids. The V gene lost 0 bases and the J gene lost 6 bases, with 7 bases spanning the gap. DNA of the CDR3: TGTGCCACCAGCAGAGATCGTGAGGATACGCAGTATTTT. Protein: CATSRDREDTQYF.

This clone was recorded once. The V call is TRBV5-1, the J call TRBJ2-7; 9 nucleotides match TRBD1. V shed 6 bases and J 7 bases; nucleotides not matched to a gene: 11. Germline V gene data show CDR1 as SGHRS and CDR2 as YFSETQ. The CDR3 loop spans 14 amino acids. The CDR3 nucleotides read TGCGCCAGCACTTCCGGGACAGGGCGGGGGGAGCAGTACTTC. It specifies CASTSGTGRGEQYF. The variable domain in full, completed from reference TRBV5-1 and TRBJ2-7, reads KAGVTQTPRYLIKTRGQQVTLSCSPISGHRSVSWYQQTPGQGLQFLFEYFSETQRNKGNFPGRFSGRQFSNSRSEMNVSTLELGDSALYLCASTSGTGRGEQYFGPGTRLTVT.

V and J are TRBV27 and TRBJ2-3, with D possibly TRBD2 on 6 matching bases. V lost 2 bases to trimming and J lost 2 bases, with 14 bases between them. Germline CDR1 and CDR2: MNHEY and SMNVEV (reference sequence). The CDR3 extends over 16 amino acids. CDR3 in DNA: TGTGCCAGCAGTTTAGGGGCTAGCGCCTTCACAGATACGCAGTATTTT. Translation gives CASSLGASAFTDTQYF.

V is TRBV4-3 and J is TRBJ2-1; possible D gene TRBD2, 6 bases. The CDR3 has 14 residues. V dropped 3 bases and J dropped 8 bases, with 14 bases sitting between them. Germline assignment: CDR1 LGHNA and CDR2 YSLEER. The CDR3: CASSHLTRTDEQFF. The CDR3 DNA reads TGCGCCAGCAGCCACTTGACTAGGACCGATGAGCAGTTCTTC.